These 24 T cell receptor beta chains were all obtained from the same sample, sequenced in a study of T cells in Graves' hyperthyroidism and ophthalmopathy (dated by TCRdb to about 2019). Receptors were amplified or captured by multiplex PCR. Sequencing was carried out with an Illumina HiSeq 2000. TCR beta CDR3 regions were amplified from RNA transcripts. A first-round RT-PCR of the TCR CDR3 used the HTBI primer set with the Qiagen OneStep RT-PCR kit. Clones were called with MiXCR by TCRdb after fastp trimmed the public reads at Q25, and only in-frame beta chains were retained. Identical CDR3 protein sequences are pooled into one entry, listed with their most common genes and DNA. This sample is represented by about 570,000 distinct CDR3 sequences; around 45% of them were singletons. Around 20% of the sample lies in the top ten. The source material was peripheral blood or thyroid tissue (not recorded which). The receptors were gathered from an adult woman with Graves' disease, either hyperthyroidism or ophthalmopathy (not recorded which).

This clonotype has a count of ten or more. The rearrangement links TRBV30 to TRBJ1-1; no clear D gene. V was cut by 3 bases and J by 10 bases, with 15 bases left in between. Germline V CDR1 and CDR2: GTSNPN, SVGIG (reference sequence). The CDR3 is 12 residues long. The CDR3 region is CAWSPTGAGAFF. The DNA for the CDR3 is TGTGCCTGGAGCCCAACGGGCGCGGGAGCTTTCTTT.

V usage is TRBV15 and J usage is TRBJ2-5, with D tentatively TRBD2 (5 bases). There are 13 residues in the CDR3. From germline, CDR1 is LNHNV and CDR2 YYDKDF (reference sequence). V was clipped by 0 bases and J by 8 bases, with 10 bases between them. For the CDR3, the DNA is TGTGCCACCAGCAGAGATCCGGGGTACACCCAGTACTTC. It yields the protein CATSRDPGYTQYF.

V usage is TRBV9 and J usage is TRBJ1-4, with D perhaps matching TRBD1 (6 bases). V was shortened by 3 bases and J by 7 bases, with 16 bases between the two germline ends. This CDR3 region has 15 residues. Per germline, CDR1 SGDLS and CDR2 YYNGEE. CDR3 nucleotide sequence: TGTGCCAGCAGCGCCGGACAGTATTGGGGTGAAAAACTGTTTTTT. It specifies CASSAGQYWGEKLFF. The full variable domain, rest sourced from reference TRBV9 and TRBJ1-4, is DSGVTQTPKHLITATGQRVTLRCSPRSGDLSVYWYQQSLDQGLQFLIQYYNGEERAKGNILERFSAQQFPDLHSELNLSSLELGDSALYFCASSAGQYWGEKLFFGSGTQLSVL.

This clonotype was counted ten times or more. The chain combines TRBV4-1 with TRBJ1-4; no clear D gene. Between the trimmed V and J ends, which lost 8 bases and 4 bases, there was a span of 8 bases. This CDR3 contains 12 residues. In germline, CDR1 is MGHRA, CDR2 YSYEKL. CDR3 nucleotide sequence: TGCGCCAGCCGGCATTATAATGAAAAACTGTTTTTT. As protein: CASRHYNEKLFF.

This clonotype was observed at least ten times. The V call is TRBV20-1, the J call TRBJ2-5; tentatively, D is TRBD2 (6 bases). Germline lookup yields CDR1 DFQATT and CDR2 SNEGSKA (reference sequence). This CDR3 region has 13 residues. V lost 5 bases, J lost 6 bases, and 16 bases lay in between. The CDR3 protein is CSAFSLAGQTQYF. CDR3 in DNA: TGCAGTGCTTTCTCCTTGGCGGGACAGACCCAGTACTTC.

This chain connects TRBV6-4 to TRBJ1-2, with unresolved D. There are 9 residues in the CDR3. The germline CDR1 and CDR2 sequences are MRHNA and SNTAGT. Trimming pared 8 bases from V and 8 bases from J, leaving 6 bases between. In nucleotides, the CDR3 is TGTGCCAGCCCGGGGGGCTACACCTTC. This sequence encodes CASPGGYTF.

The rearrangement links TRBV7-9 to TRBJ2-3, with a possible D match to TRBD1 (6 bases). The V gene lost 5 bases and the J gene lost 5 bases, with 14 bases spanning the gap. The germline gives CDR1 SEHNR, CDR2 FQNEAQ (reference sequence). The CDR3 totals 14 residues. The CDR3 DNA reads as TGTGCCAGCAGCCCACAGGGAACCGTAGATACGCAGTATTTT. It specifies CASSPQGTVDTQYF.

In its sample, this clonotype was seen many times. CDR3 protein: CATTRPGELFF. The CDR3 DNA reads as TGTGCCACCACCCGCCCCGGGGAGCTGTTTTTT. The chain couples TRBV28 to TRBJ2-2; D remains ambiguous. This CDR3 region has 11 residues. In germline, CDR1 is MDHEN, CDR2 SYDVKM. Trimming took off 10 bases at V and 6 bases at J, with 9 bases between the two ends.

V is TRBV6-5 and J is TRBJ1-3; D is ambiguous. Looked up from germline, CDR1 is MNHEY and CDR2 is SVGAGI. There are 15 residues in the CDR3. The V end was cut by 6 bases, the J end by 8 bases, with 20 bases between. CDR3 sequence reads: CASSPSNPGGDTIYF. The CDR3, as DNA: TGTGCCAGCAGCCCATCTAATCCTGGCGGGGACACCATATATTTT.

This rearrangement joins TRBV12-3 or TRBV12-4 to TRBJ2-7; D possibly corresponds to TRBD1 (5 bases). Deletions cut 2 bases from V and 7 bases from J, with 15 bases between. The length of the CDR3 is 14 residues. The CDR3 coding sequence is TGTGCCAGCAGTTTAAGGGGCTTTTCGAGAGAGCAGTACTTC. Amino acid sequence: CASSLRGFSREQYF.

This clonotype was detected a few times. Being one base from a much bigger clone, this may be a read error. The chain links TRBV5-6 to TRBJ1-1; D is uncertain. Germline V lookup: CDR1 SGHDT, CDR2 YYEEEE. The CDR3 has 12 residues. Trimming removed 4 bases at V and 11 bases at J, with 15 bases between. This CDR3 reads CASSRPGPKAFF. Written as DNA, the CDR3 is TGTGCCAGCAGCCGGCCGGGTCCTAAGGCTTTCTTT.

Turning to this clonotype: The junction shows a germline mismatch at one end, possibly a read error. This rearrangement joins TRBV25-1 to TRBJ2-7; 8 bases agree with TRBD1. Germline assignment: CDR1 MGHDK and CDR2 SYGVNS. This CDR3 has 13 residues. The CDR3 here is CASGETGVPEQYF. CDR3 sequence (DNA): TGTGCCAGCGGTGAGACAGGGGTCCCCGAGCAGTACTTC.

V gene TRBV20-1 combines with J gene TRBJ2-2; TRBD1 matches 11 bases. Germline CDR1 is DFQATT and CDR2 is SNEGSKA (reference sequence). Trimming removed 3 bases from V and 4 bases from J; junction bases left unmatched: 7. The CDR3 has 16 residues. For the CDR3, the DNA is TGCAGTGCTAGGCCGGGACAGGGGGGTTCCACCGGGGAGCTGTTTTTT. This encodes CSARPGQGGSTGELFF.

This chain links TRBV15 with TRBJ2-3; TRBD2 might be the D (5 bases). CDR3 length equals 12 residues. Looked up from germline, CDR1 is LNHNV and CDR2 is YYDKDF (reference sequence). Trimming pared 1 base from V and 11 bases from J, leaving 10 bases between. The CDR3 spells CATSRAPRGQYF. In nucleotides, the CDR3 is TGTGCCACCAGCAGAGCCCCCCGGGGGCAGTATTTT.

The chain is built from TRBV7-9 and TRBJ2-7; D may match TRBD1 or TRBD2 (5 bases each). V dropped 7 bases and J dropped 3 bases, with 16 bases sitting between them. The CDR3 sequence is 14 residues long. Germline assignment: CDR1 SEHNR and CDR2 FQNEAQ (reference sequence). The CDR3 sequence is CASTLPGQYYEQYF. The CDR3 bases are TGTGCCAGCACCCTTCCGGGGCAGTACTACGAGCAGTACTTC.

The V call is TRBV2, the J call TRBJ2-7; TRBD2 might be the D (6 bases). Germline values: CDR1 SNHLY, CDR2 FYNNEI. V was cut by 8 bases and J by 4 bases, with 15 bases left in between. The CDR3 totals 13 residues. The CDR3 sequence: CASVGLLLYEQYF. In DNA form, the CDR3 reads TGTGCCAGCGTAGGACTACTACTTTACGAGCAGTACTTC.

This clonotype was seen repeatedly, ten times or more. The gene calls are TRBV6-6 and TRBJ2-6; D unclear. Germline V gene lookup returns CDR1 MNHNY and CDR2 SVGAGI (reference sequence). CDR3 length equals 16 residues. Trimming took 0 bases from V and 0 from J, leaving 6 bases between them. The CDR3 sequence is CASSYSRNSGANVLTF. Written as DNA, the CDR3 is TGTGCCAGCAGTTACTCCCGGAACTCTGGGGCCAACGTCCTGACTTTC.

V usage is TRBV20-1 and J usage is TRBJ1-1, with TRBD1 as a possible D gene (6 bases). V lost 0 bases and J 1 base, leaving 9 bases between the germline ends. Germline values: CDR1 DFQATT, CDR2 SNEGSKA (reference sequence). The length of the CDR3 is 14 residues. Here the CDR3 DNA reads TGCAGTGCTAGAGATTGGGACAAGAACACTGAAGCTTTCTTT. As protein: CSARDWDKNTEAFF.

This clonotype was detected only once. This chain links TRBV11-2 with TRBJ1-6, with 10 bases matching TRBD1. Germline assignment: CDR1 SGHAT and CDR2 FQNNGV. V trimming: 5 bases; J trimming: 8 bases; junction bases outside the gene matches: 9. The length of the CDR3 is 16 residues. The CDR3 DNA sequence: TGTGCCAGCAGCCCAATCGGGACAGGGGCGTATTCACCCCTCCACTTT. It translates to CASSPIGTGAYSPLHF.

As for this clonotype: A much larger clone differs by one base, so this may be a read error. V is TRBV20-1 and J is TRBJ1-1; D remains ambiguous. V was trimmed by 4 bases and J by 10 bases, leaving 19 bases between them. Germline V CDR1 and CDR2: DFQATT, SNEGSKA (reference sequence). The CDR3 consists of 13 residues. DNA for the CDR3: TGCAGTGCTATCTGGTGGGAGGGAATTGGAGCTTTCTTT. This sequence encodes CSAIWWEGIGAFF.

The chain couples TRBV7-9 to TRBJ2-5, with a possible D match to TRBD2 (6 bases). Germline CDR1 is SEHNR and CDR2 is FQNEAQ (reference sequence). This CDR3 is built from 14 residues. The V end was cut by 4 bases, the J end by 7 bases, with 16 bases between. CDR3 sequence (DNA): TGTGCCAGCAGCTCCTCCAGGGCCGGGGGGACCCAGTACTTC. It is translated as CASSSSRAGGTQYF. Drawing the rest from reference TRBV7-9 and TRBJ2-5, the complete variable domain is DTGVSQNPRHKITKRGQNVTFRCDPISEHNRLYWYRQTLGQGPEFLTYFQNEAQLEKSRLLSDRFSAERPKGSFSTLEIQRTEQGDSAMYLCASSSSRAGGTQYFGPGTRLLVL.

The V call is TRBV20-1, the J call TRBJ2-5, with D hard to call. Germline CDR1 is DFQATT and CDR2 is SNEGSKA (reference sequence). V was shortened by 1 base and J by 4 bases, with 10 bases between the two germline ends. CDR3 length: 13 residues. The CDR3 loop is CSARVRFRETQYF. Written as DNA, the CDR3 is TGCAGTGCTAGAGTGAGGTTCCGAGAGACCCAGTACTTC.

This clonotype was seen many times. This sequence joins TRBV7-9 and TRBJ2-7; D ambiguous. V lost 5 bases and J lost 0, with 14 bases in between. The germline CDR1 and CDR2 sequences are SEHNR and FQNEAQ (reference sequence). The CDR3 totals 15 residues. The CDR3 reads CASSGQRTNSYEQYF. CDR3 nucleotides: TGTGCCAGCAGCGGCCAGCGTACGAACTCCTACGAGCAGTACTTC.

There are many counts of this clonotype. This chain connects TRBV20-1 to TRBJ1-1, with 8 bases that match TRBD1. J lost 0 bases, V lost 3 bases, and 3 bases had no gene match. The CDR3 extends over 14 amino acids. Germline assignment: CDR1 DFQATT and CDR2 SNEGSKA (reference sequence). The CDR3 loop is CSASGDRLNTEAFF. In nucleotides, the CDR3 is TGCAGTGCTAGTGGGGACAGGTTGAACACTGAAGCTTTCTTT.